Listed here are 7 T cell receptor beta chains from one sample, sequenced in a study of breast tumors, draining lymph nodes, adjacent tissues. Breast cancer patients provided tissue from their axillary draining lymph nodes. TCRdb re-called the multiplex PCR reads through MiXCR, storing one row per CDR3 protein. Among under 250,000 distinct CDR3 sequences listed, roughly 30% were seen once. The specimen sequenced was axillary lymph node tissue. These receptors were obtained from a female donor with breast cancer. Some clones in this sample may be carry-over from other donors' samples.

The CDR3 loop reads CASSFLGPSNEQFF. The CDR3 DNA follows: TGTGCCAGCAGTTTTCTCGGTCCGTCCAATGAGCAGTTCTTC. The gene calls are TRBV27 and TRBJ2-1, with no clear D. There are 14 residues in the CDR3. The V gene lost 3 bases and the J gene lost 6 bases, with 12 bases spanning the gap. Germline V gene lookup returns CDR1 MNHEY and CDR2 SMNVEV (reference sequence).

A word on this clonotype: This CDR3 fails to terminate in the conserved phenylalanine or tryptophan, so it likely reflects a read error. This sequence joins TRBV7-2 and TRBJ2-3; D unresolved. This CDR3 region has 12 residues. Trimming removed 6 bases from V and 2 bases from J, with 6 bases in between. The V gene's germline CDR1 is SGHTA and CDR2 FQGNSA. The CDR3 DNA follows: TGTGCCAGCAGTGTAGACACAGATACGCAGTATGTT. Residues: CASSVDTDTQYV.

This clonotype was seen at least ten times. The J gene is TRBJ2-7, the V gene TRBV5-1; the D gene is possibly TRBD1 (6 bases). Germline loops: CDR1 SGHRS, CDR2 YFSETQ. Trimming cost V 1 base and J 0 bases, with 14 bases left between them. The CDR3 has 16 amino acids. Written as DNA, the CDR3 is TGCGCCAGCAGCTTGTCCGGGACACGTAGCTCCTACGAGCAGTACTTC. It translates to CASSLSGTRSSYEQYF.

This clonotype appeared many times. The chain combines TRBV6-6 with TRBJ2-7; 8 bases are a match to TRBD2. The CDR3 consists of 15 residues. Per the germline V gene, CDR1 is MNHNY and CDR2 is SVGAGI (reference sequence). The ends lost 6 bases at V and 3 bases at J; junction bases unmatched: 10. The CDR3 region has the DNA TGTGCCAGCAGCCACGGGGGGGGAGGAGACTACGAGCAGTACTTC. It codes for CASSHGGGGDYEQYF.

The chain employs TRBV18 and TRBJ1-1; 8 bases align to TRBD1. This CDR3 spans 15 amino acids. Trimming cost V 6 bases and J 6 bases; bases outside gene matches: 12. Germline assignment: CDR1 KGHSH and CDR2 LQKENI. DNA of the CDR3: TGTGCCAGCTCGCGATTTGACAGGGGATTCGCTGAAGCTTTCTTT. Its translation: CASSRFDRGFAEAFF.

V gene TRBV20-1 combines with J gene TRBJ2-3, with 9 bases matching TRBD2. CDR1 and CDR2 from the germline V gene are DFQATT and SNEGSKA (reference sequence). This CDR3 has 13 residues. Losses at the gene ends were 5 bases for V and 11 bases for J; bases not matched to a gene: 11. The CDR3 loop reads CSAGGGRGNEQYF. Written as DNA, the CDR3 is TGCAGTGCTGGGGGCGGGAGGGGGAATGAGCAGTATTTT.

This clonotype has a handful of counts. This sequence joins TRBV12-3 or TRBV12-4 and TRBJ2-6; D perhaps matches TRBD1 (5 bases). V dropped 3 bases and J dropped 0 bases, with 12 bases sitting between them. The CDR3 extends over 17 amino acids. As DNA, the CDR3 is TGTGCCAGCAGTTTCCCAGGGCTACCCTCTGGGGCCAACGTCCTGACTTTC. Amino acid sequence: CASSFPGLPSGANVLTF.